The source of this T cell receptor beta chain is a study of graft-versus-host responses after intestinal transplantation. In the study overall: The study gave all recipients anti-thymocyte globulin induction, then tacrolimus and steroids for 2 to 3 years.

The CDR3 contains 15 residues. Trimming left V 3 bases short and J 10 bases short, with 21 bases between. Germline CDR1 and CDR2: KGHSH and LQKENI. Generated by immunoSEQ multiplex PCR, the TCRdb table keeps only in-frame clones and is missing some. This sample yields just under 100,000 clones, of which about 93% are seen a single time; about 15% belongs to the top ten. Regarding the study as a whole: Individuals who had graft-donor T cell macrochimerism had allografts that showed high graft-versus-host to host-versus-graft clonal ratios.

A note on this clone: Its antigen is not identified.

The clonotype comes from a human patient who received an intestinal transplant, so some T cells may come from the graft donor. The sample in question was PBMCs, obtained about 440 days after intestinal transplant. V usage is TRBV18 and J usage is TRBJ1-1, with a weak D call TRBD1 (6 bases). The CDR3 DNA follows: TGTGCCAGCTCACCCACCGGTATGGGGGCTGGGGGAGCTTTCTTT. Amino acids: CASSPTGMGAGGAFF.